This TCR beta chain was found in a study of blood T cell repertoires in COVID-19 (TCRdb year 2020). With regard to the full study: Samples covering the acute and convalescent phases of COVID-19 were provided by collaborators in the United States, Italy and Spain. Subjects who had been exposed to COVID-19, were actively infected with it, or had recovered from it provided the deeply sampled blood TCRbeta repertoires that made up the dataset. Where HLA class I and class II types were available, the types were taken from metadata supplied by the sample provider, not from assay-based typing. The sample metadata nearly always contained a de-identified subject ID, COVID-19 status, age in years and sex. The repertoires were released in a freely available public database meant as a resource for research on the immune response to SARS-CoV-2. The prospective study material was composed of cDNA or gDNA derived from T cells, B-cell-depleted T cells, or PBMCs. Samples came from the ongoing ImmuneRACE study (first 160 participants) plus 1,254 subjects from 6 global collaborators. Overall study results and their limits: The amount of clinical and demographic metadata varied by source and participant and was provided uncurated.

In Seattle, one collaborating source enrolled patients while the infection was active and tracked those patients longitudinally over the course of disease. Each collaborating institution followed its own protocols to collect whole blood in K2EDTA tubes. Collaborator samples were shipped for TCRbeta analysis as frozen whole blood, isolated PBMCs, or DNA extracted from either sample type. About this clone: The specificity of this receptor is unknown. Within one base of it there is no much larger clone, and no base qualities were kept.

The germline V and J ends show losses of 6 bases and 5 bases respectively, and no gene match explains 16 bases of the junction. Looking up the germline V gene yields CDR1 MDHEN and CDR2 SYDVKM. Measured from the cysteine to the phenylalanine, the CDR3 is 18 residues long. The read is trimmed to its CDR3 DNA, 54 bases read in frame from base 1. TCRbeta CDR3 regions were amplified from genomic DNA by means of the immunoSEQ Assay, a bias-controlled multiplex PCR. The paper's processing steps were these. Nucleated cell counts per sample were estimated from amplification of reference gene primers within the assay. Sequence reads were collapsed and filtered to measure the absolute abundance of every unique TCRbeta CDR3 rearrangement. For each sample, productive Simpson clonality was calculated as the square root of Simpson's diversity index over productive rearrangements. Here the immuneACCESS table is served through TCRdb, limited to in-frame sequences with V and J called. Missing clones are a known gap in these copies; in checked studies unresolved V genes cover under half, and the rest lacks a known reason. That table gives V, J and clone size, and the DNA gave D and trimming. The sample has around 270,000 clones on record, 91% of them singletons. 2.5% to 3% of the sample lies in the top ten.

This chain is built from TRBV28 and TRBJ2-5, with TRBD2 identical over 12 junction bases. Sequencing was performed on peripheral blood. This clonotype was obtained from a person aged 18-30 years with COVID-19, enrolled during active disease. The DNA sequence reads TGTGCCAGCAGGGCCCCAGGACTAGCGGGAAGGGTGACGGAGACCCAGTACTTC. Its product reads: CASRAPGLAGRVTETQYF.